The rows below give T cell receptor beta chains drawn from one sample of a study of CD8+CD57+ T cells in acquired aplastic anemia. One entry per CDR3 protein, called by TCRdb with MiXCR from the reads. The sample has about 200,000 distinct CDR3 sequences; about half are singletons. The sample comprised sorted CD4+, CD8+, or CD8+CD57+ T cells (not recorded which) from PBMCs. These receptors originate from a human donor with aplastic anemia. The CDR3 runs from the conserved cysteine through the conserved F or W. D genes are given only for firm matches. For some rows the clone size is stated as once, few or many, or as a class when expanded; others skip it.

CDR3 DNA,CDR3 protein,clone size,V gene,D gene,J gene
TGTGCCAGTAGTCTATCGGCGGGGATTAGCACAGATACGCAGTATTTT,CASSLSAGISTDTQYF,many,TRBV19,-,TRBJ2-3
TGTGCCATCCGACCGGGACTAGCGGGAGGTACAGATACGCAGTATTTT,CAIRPGLAGGTDTQYF,-,TRBV10-3,TRBD2,TRBJ2-3
TGTGCCAGCAGCCATAAGGGACAACAACAAGAGACCCAGTACTTC,CASSHKGQQQETQYF,few,TRBV3-1,-,TRBJ2-5
TGCGCCAGCAGTGGGACCCAGGGTCCAGATACGCAGTATTTT,CASSGTQGPDTQYF,many,TRBV10-1,-,TRBJ2-3
TGTGCCAGCAGCTCCTTAATCACAGATACGCAGTATTTT,CASSSLITDTQYF,-,TRBV7-9,-,TRBJ2-3
TGTGCCAGCAGCCGGGACGACACTGAAGCTTTCTTT,CASSRDDTEAFF,many,TRBV7-3,-,TRBJ1-1
TGTGCCAGTGGACCCCTCTCCACAGATACGCAGTATTTT,CASGPLSTDTQYF,many,TRBV12-3/TRBV12-4,-,TRBJ2-3
TGTGCCATCAAGAGGGCTAGCCAATCCTACAATGAGCAGTTCTTC,CAIKRASQSYNEQFF,-,TRBV7-9,-,TRBJ2-1
TGTGCCAGCAGCCAAACTAGCGGGAGGTCACAAGAGACCCAGTACTTC,CASSQTSGRSQETQYF,-,TRBV7-9,TRBD2,TRBJ2-5
TGTGCCAGCAGCGCAGATTTGAGCGGGGGGGCTGCCCAGTACTTC,CASSADLSGGAAQYF,many,TRBV7-9,TRBD2,TRBJ2-5
TGTGCCAGCAGTGGGGGGGCAAGGTGGAAAAACATTCAGTACTTC,CASSGGARWKNIQYF,-,TRBV12-3/TRBV12-4,-,TRBJ2-4
TGTGCCAGCAGCTTAGTAACAGGGAATAATGAAAAACTGTTTTTT,CASSLVTGNNEKLFF,many,TRBV11-2,-,TRBJ1-4
TGTGCCAGCAGCTTAGACCCCACCGGGACATCAGGCAGGTTCAGCAATCAGCCCCAGCATTTT,CASSLDPTGTSGRFSNQPQHF,many,TRBV11-3,-,TRBJ1-5
TGCGCCAGCAGCTTAGCCGTGAGCGGGGGGGGCGTCGAGCAGTACTTC,CASSLAVSGGGVEQYF,-,TRBV5-1,TRBD2,TRBJ2-7
TGTGCCAGCAGCCCCCGGGACAGGGGCCGAGACACCATATATTTT,CASSPRDRGRDTIYF,-,TRBV7-9,TRBD1,TRBJ1-3
TGCGCCAGCAGCCAAGATATCGGCAGGGCGAGCTCCTATAATTCACCCCTCCACTTT,CASSQDIGRASSYNSPLHF,-,TRBV4-1,-,TRBJ1-6
TGTGCCAGTAGTATAAACGGACTAGCGGGGGTATTCTTC,CASSINGLAGVFF,-,TRBV19,TRBD2,TRBJ2-5
TGTGCCAGCCACAGGGTTCGCTACACCTTC,CASHRVRYTF,-,TRBV28,-,TRBJ1-2
TGCGCCAGCAGCCAAGACAGGGGCGGGGGGCCGTCCTACAATGAGCAGTTCTTC,CASSQDRGGGPSYNEQFF,-,TRBV4-1,TRBD2,TRBJ2-1
TGTGCCAGCAGCTTGGAGGGTTTGCGTCAGTACTATGGCTACACCTTC,CASSLEGLRQYYGYTF,many,TRBV5-8,-,TRBJ1-2
TGTGCCAGCAGTGCCCCCCTGACAGGGGTTGGCTACACCTTC,CASSAPLTGVGYTF,-,TRBV6-1,TRBD1,TRBJ1-2
TGTGCCCCCAGAGAGCTCTATGGCTACACCTTC,CAPRELYGYTF,-,TRBV15,-,TRBJ1-2
TGTGCCAGCGAGGGGGGTACAGATACGCAGTATTTT,CASEGGTDTQYF,many,TRBV19,-,TRBJ2-3
TGCAGCGTTGAAGAGCCACGGGGCACCATATATTTT,CSVEEPRGTIYF,-,TRBV20-1,-,TRBJ1-3
TGTGCCAGCAGTTCAGACCCAGATACGCAGTATTTT,CASSSDPDTQYF,many,TRBV2,-,TRBJ2-3
TGTGCCAGCTCACTGTGGACAGGGGTCACAGATACGCAGTATTTT,CASSLWTGVTDTQYF,few,TRBV18,TRBD1,TRBJ2-3
TGTGCCAGCAGCTTAAGGGGAGGGGGCGAGAGGGAGACCCAGTACTTC,CASSLRGGGERETQYF,few,TRBV11-3,-,TRBJ2-5